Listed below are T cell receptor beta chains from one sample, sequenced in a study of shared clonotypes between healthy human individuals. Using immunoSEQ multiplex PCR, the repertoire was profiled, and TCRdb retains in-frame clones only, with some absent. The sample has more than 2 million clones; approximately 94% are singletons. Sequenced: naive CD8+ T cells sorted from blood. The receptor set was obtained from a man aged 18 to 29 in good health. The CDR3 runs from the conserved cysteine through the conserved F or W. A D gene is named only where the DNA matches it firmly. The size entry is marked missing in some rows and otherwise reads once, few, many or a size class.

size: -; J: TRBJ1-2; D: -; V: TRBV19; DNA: TGTGCCAGTAGTATTGGAGCTTTTTATGGCTACACCTTC; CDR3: CASSIGAFYGYTF
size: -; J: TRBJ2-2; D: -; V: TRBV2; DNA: TGTGCCAGCAACCGGGGTTTCTCCGGGGAGCTGTTTTTT; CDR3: CASNRGFSGELFF
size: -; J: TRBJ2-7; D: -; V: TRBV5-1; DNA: TGCGCCAGCAGCTTGGGGGCAGTTTGGGAGCAGTACTTC; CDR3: CASSLGAVWEQYF
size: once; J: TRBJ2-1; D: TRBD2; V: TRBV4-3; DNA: TGCGCCAGCAGCCAAGATACGGGACTAGCGAGGTTCGATGAGCAGTTCTTC; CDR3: CASSQDTGLARFDEQFF
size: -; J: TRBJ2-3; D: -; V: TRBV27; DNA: TGTGCCAGCAGTTTATCGCTGACGGTGACAGATACGCAGTATTTT; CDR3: CASSLSLTVTDTQYF
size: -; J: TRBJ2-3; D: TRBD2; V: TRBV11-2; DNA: TGTGCCAGCAGCTTAGATTCAGCGGGAGGGCCCTCTTCCAGGACAGATACGCAGTATTTT; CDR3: CASSLDSAGGPSSRTDTQYF
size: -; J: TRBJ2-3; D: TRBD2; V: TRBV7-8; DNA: TGTGCCAGCAGCCCTCCGGGACGGGGGGAAGATACGCAGTATTTT; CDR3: CASSPPGRGEDTQYF
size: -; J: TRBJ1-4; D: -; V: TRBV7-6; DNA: TGTGCCAGCAGCTTAGCTTTGGCAGGGCCGAATGAAAAACTGTTTTTT; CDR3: CASSLALAGPNEKLFF
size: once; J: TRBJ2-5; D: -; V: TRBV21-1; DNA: TGTGCCAGCAGCAAAGAAGAGTTACAAGAGACCCAGTACTTC; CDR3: CASSKEELQETQYF
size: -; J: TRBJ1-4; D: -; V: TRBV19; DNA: TGTGCCAGTACCCCGGCAGATCATCCTACTAATGAAAAACTGTTTTTT; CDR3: CASTPADHPTNEKLFF
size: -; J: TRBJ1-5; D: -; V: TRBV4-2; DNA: TGTGCCAGCAGCCAAGATGTTATCGGGACGGAATATAGCAATCAGCCCCAGCATTTT; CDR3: CASSQDVIGTEYSNQPQHF
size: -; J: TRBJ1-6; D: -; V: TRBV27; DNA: TGTGCCAGCAGTTTATGGGTCAGAGATTCACCCCTCCACTTT; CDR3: CASSLWVRDSPLHF
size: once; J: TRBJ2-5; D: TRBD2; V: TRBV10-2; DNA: TGCGCCAGCCGGGGGGGCCTTGAGACCCAGTACTTC; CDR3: CASRGGLETQYF
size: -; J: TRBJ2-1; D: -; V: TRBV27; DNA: TGTGCCAGCAGTTTGCGACTAGCCTACAATGAGCAGTTCTTC; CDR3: CASSLRLAYNEQFF
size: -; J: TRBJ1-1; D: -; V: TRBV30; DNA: TGTGCCTGGAGTGTTTCAACCACTGAAGCTTTCTTT; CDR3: CAWSVSTTEAFF
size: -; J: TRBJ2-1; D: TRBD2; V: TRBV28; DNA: TGTGCCAGCAGGCAGAGCGGGGAAGGTGAGCAGTTCTTC; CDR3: CASRQSGEGEQFF
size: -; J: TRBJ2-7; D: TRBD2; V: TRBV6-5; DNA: TGTGCCAGCAGTTACTCGACTAGCGGCGGCGAGCAGTACTTC; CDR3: CASSYSTSGGEQYF
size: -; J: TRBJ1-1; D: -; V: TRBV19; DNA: TGTGCCAGTAGTATGGACGGGGGGCGGAACACTGAAGCTTTCTTT; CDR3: CASSMDGGRNTEAFF
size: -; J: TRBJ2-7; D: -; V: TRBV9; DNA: TGTGCCAGCAGCCCAGGACTGGGCCCTGGTGAGCAGTACTTC; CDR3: CASSPGLGPGEQYF
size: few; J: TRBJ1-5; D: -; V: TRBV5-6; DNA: TGTGCCAGCAGTCCGGGACTTAATCAGCCCCAGCATTTT; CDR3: CASSPGLNQPQHF
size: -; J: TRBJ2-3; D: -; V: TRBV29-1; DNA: TGCAGCGTTGAAGAAGGAGGGGCAGGGACAGATACGCAGTATTTT; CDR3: CSVEEGGAGTDTQYF
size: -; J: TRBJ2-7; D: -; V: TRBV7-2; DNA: TGTGCCAGCAGCTTATTCTCCACCAACCCCTCCTACGAGCAGTACTTC; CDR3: CASSLFSTNPSYEQYF
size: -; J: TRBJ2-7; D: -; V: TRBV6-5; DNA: TGTGCCAGCCGACCAGACCGGGGGGCTGCCTACGAGCAGTACTTC; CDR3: CASRPDRGAAYEQYF
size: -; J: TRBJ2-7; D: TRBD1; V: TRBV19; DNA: TGTGCCAGTAGTAACCTCCGGGACAGCTACGAGCAGTACTTC; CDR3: CASSNLRDSYEQYF
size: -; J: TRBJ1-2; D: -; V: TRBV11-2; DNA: TGTGCCAGCAGCTACAGGGCGCCCGCCTATGGCTACACCTTC; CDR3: CASSYRAPAYGYTF
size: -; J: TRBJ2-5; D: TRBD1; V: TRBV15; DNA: TGTGCCATCCGACAGGGGGAAGAGACCCAGTACTTC; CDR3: CAIRQGEETQYF
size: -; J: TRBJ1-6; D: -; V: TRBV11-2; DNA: TGTGCCAGCAGCCTAGGGCAGGGCGGTTCACCCCTCCACTTT; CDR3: CASSLGQGGSPLHF
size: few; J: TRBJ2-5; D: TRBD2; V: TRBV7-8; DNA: TGTGCCAGCAGCCCACACGGACTAGTGGGTCAAGAGACCCAGTACTTC; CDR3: CASSPHGLVGQETQYF
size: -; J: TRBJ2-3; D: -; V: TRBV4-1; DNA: TGCGCCAGCAGCCAGGGATTTAGCGGCCGGGGAAATACGCAGTATTTT; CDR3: CASSQGFSGRGNTQYF
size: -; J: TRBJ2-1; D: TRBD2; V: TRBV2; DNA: TGTGCCAGCCTGAGCTGGAGCGGGGGGGCGTCGGGCAATGAGCAGTTCTTC; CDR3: CASLSWSGGASGNEQFF
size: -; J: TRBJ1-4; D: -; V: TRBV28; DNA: TGTGCCAGCAGTTTAGACCGGATCGGGGAAAAACTGTTTTTT; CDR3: CASSLDRIGEKLFF
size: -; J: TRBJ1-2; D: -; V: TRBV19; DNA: TGTGCCAGTAGTCCACATGTCCTCTATGGCTACACCTTC; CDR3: CASSPHVLYGYTF
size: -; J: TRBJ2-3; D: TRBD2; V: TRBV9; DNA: TGTGCCAGCAGCGTGGCCGGGGGGGCTAGCACAGATACGCAGTATTTT; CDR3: CASSVAGGASTDTQYF
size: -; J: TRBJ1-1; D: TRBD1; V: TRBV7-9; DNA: TGTGCCAGCAGCCTAGATTCACAGGGGGCAAGAGCTTTCTTT; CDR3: CASSLDSQGARAFF
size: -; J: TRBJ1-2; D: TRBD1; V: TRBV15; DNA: TGTGCCACCAGCAGCATACTAGGGACAGTTTATGGCTACACCTTC; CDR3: CATSSILGTVYGYTF
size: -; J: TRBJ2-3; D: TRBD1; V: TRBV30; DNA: TGTGCCTGGAATTTGGGACAGGGGACAGATACGCAGTATTTT; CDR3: CAWNLGQGTDTQYF
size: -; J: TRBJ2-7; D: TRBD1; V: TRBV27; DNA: TGTGCCAGCAGTGGAGCGACAGGGTCCTCCTACGAGCAGTACTTC; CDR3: CASSGATGSSYEQYF
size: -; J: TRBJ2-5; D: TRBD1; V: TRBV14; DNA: TGTGCCAGCAGCCAAACTACAGGGGGCTGGAAGACCCAGTACTTC; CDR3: CASSQTTGGWKTQYF
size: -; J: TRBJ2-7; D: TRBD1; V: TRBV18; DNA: TGTGCCAGCTCACCGGCGCAGGGGACAGCCACGGGAGAGCAGTACTTC; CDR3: CASSPAQGTATGEQYF
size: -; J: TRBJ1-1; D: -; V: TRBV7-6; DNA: TGTGCCAGCAGCTTAGCCTGGGGGGCCATGAACACTGAAGCTTTCTTT; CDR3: CASSLAWGAMNTEAFF
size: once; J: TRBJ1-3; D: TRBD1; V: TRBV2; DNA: TGTGCCAGCAGTCGGGACAGTCTTTCTGGAAACACCATATATTTT; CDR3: CASSRDSLSGNTIYF
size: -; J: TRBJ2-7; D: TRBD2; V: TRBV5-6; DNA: TGTGCCAGCAGCCCTAGCGGCTACGAGCAGTACTTC; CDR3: CASSPSGYEQYF
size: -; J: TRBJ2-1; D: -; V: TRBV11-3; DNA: TGTGCCAGCAGCCTCCCCGGGGTTGGGAATGAGCAGTTCTTC; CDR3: CASSLPGVGNEQFF
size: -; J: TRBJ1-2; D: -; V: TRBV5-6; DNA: TGTGCCAGCAGCCCACAGAGGACCTATGGCTACACCTTC; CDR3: CASSPQRTYGYTF
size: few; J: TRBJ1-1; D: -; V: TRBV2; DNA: TGTGCCAGCAGTTCGACCTTCGGGACTGAAGCTTTCTTT; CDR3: CASSSTFGTEAFF
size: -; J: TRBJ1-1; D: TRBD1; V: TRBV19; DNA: TGTGCCAGTAGTGCACCCGGGACAGGGGGCACTGAAGCTTTCTTT; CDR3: CASSAPGTGGTEAFF
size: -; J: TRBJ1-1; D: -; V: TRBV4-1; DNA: TGCGCCAGCAGCCATATCTATGGGGGGCAAGCTTTCTTT; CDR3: CASSHIYGGQAFF
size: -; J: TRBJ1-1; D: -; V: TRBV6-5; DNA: TGTGCCAGCAGTTACGCGGCAAGTGGCACTGAAGCTTTCTTT; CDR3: CASSYAASGTEAFF
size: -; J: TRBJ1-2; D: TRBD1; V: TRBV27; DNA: TGTGCCAGCAGTTCCAGGGGGGGCTATGGCTACACCTTC; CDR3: CASSSRGGYGYTF
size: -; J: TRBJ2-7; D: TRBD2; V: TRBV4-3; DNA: TGCGCCAGCAGCCAGACTAGCGGCGAAACCTACGAGCAGTACTTC; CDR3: CASSQTSGETYEQYF
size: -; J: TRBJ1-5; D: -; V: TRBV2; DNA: TGTGCCAGCAGTGAAGCGCCAACTCGGTTACAGGGTCAGCCCCAGCATTTT; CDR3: CASSEAPTRLQGQPQHF
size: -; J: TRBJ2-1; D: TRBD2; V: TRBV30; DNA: TGTGCCTGGCAAGACCGGGGGGGCGGCTACAATGAGCAGTTCTTC; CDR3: CAWQDRGGGYNEQFF